This entry concerns a single T cell receptor beta chain. The antigen is not known. This specimen belongs to a study of cytomegalovirus exposure and HLA in healthy donors. General observations from the study: Later analysis showed most CMV-associated TCR beta chains appearing HLA-restricted. The investigators catalogued some 150 TCR beta chains as cytomegalovirus-associated. Later work associated fewer than 20,000 TCR beta sequences with HLA alleles at 0.05 false discovery rate.

A multiplex PCR was run with 60 Vbeta primers and 13 Jbeta primers. Authors' processing steps: In a later analysis, of 80 million or so unique beta chains, about 12 million appeared in at least two donors. This table comes from immunoSEQ multiplex PCR, and its TCRdb copy is limited to in-frame clones, with some not included. V, J and clone size derive from that table, while D and trimming were established from the DNA sequence. The data contain about 140,000 clones, around 73% of them singletons. The CDR3 is made up of 15 amino acids. The sequenced sample was PBMCs. The sequence derives from a female donor in good health and CMV-seronegative. The gene calls are TRBV7-5 and TRBJ1-6. TRBV7-5 is labeled a pseudogene. In DNA, the CDR3 is TGTGCCAGAAGCTACGGGGGGCAGGGAGATTCACCCCTCCACTTT. Protein: CARSYGGQGDSPLHF.